Listed here are 20 T cell receptor beta chains from one sample, sequenced in a study of shared clonotypes between healthy human individuals. Clones were read by immunoSEQ multiplex PCR, and TCRdb kept only the in-frame ones, dropping some. This sample has more than 1 million clones, with approximately 80% found just once. The sequenced material came from memory CD4+ T cells from PBMCs. Subset denoted: CD45RA-negative fraction. All receptors come from a man aged 18 to 30 in good health. Some clones in this sample may be carry-over from other donors' samples.

The rearrangement joins TRBV6-1 to TRBJ2-7; TRBD2 matches at 7 bases. The CDR3 contains 14 residues. Germline values: CDR1 MNHNS, CDR2 SASEGT. Trimming removed 4 bases from V and 1 base from J; junction bases left unmatched: 4. Written as DNA, the CDR3 is TGTGCCAGCAGTGCACTAGCGAGGTCCTACGAGCAGTACTTC. Translation gives CASSALARSYEQYF.

The chain combines TRBV7-9 with TRBJ2-1; D gene unclear. Germline loops: CDR1 SEHNR, CDR2 FQNEAQ (reference sequence). This CDR3 is 13 amino acids long. V was pared by 2 bases and J by 8 bases, with 10 bases between. CDR3 in DNA: TGTGCCAGCAGCTTAAGGGCGGCGGATGAGCAGTTCTTC. Amino acids: CASSLRAADEQFF. Filled out from reference TRBV7-9 and TRBJ2-1, the complete variable domain reads DTGVSQNPRHKITKRGQNVTFRCDPISEHNRLYWYRQTLGQGPEFLTYFQNEAQLEKSRLLSDRFSAERPKGSFSTLEIQRTEQGDSAMYLCASSLRAADEQFFGPGTRLTVL.

J is TRBJ2-1 and V is TRBV7-9; TRBD2 agrees at 11 bases. CDR1 and CDR2 (germline): SEHNR, FQNEAQ (reference sequence). This CDR3 spans 18 amino acids. V trimming: 7 bases; J trimming: 4 bases; junction bases outside the gene matches: 15. The CDR3 spells CASTPPAHSSGGYNEQFF. Here the CDR3 DNA reads TGTGCCAGCACCCCACCGGCCCACTCTAGCGGGGGGTACAATGAGCAGTTCTTC.

The chain couples TRBV5-1 to TRBJ2-2; TRBD2 matches 10 bases. V shed 2 bases and J 5 bases; nucleotides not matched to a gene: 3. Germline-derived CDR1 and CDR2 are SGHRS and YFSETQ. The CDR3 consists of 15 residues. The CDR3 coding sequence is TGCGCCAGCAGCTTTAATAGCGGGGGGACCGGGGAGCTGTTTTTT. It is translated as CASSFNSGGTGELFF.

The chain employs TRBV7-8 and TRBJ1-1, with TRBD1 as a possible D gene (5 bases). V gave up 4 bases and J gave up 1 base, with 13 bases separating them. CDR1 is SGHVS and CDR2 is FQNEAQ in the germline V gene. This CDR3 is 15 amino acids long. The CDR3 DNA is TGTGCCAGCAGCTCTCCCAGGGAGGGGAACACTGAAGCTTTCTTT. It translates to CASSSPREGNTEAFF.

V gene TRBV6-1 combines with J gene TRBJ2-5; 7 nucleotides line up with TRBD1. Germline CDR1 is MNHNS and CDR2 is SASEGT. This CDR3 spans 14 amino acids. Losses at the gene ends were 4 bases for V and 8 bases for J; bases not matched to a gene: 10. The CDR3 nucleotides are TGTGCCAGCAGTGTGGGGGACAGACCAGGCACCCAGTACTTC. It specifies CASSVGDRPGTQYF.

This chain links TRBV5-4 with TRBJ2-7; TRBD1 matches at 7 bases. The CDR3 totals 14 residues. The ends lost 3 bases at V and 6 bases at J; junction bases unmatched: 9. The V gene's germline CDR1 is SGHNT and CDR2 YYREEE (reference sequence). The CDR3 bases are TGTGCCAGCAGCTCGGGGCAGGGGGTGGGCGAGCAGTACTTC. The encoded protein is CASSSGQGVGEQYF.

The chain links TRBV2 to TRBJ1-1; TRBD1 might be the D (6 bases). V lost 6 bases and J 5 bases, leaving 13 bases between the germline ends. CDR3 length: 13 amino acids. Germline V gives CDR1 SNHLY, CDR2 FYNNEI. The CDR3 protein is CASRAGVGTEAFF. The CDR3 DNA reads as TGTGCCAGCAGGGCAGGGGTTGGGACTGAAGCTTTCTTT.

The V call is TRBV7-9, the J call TRBJ2-3, with TRBD2 matching 12 bases. Germline CDR1 SEHNR, CDR2 FQNEAQ (reference sequence). V dropped 5 bases and J dropped 2; count of bases not matched to a gene: 5. The length of the CDR3 is 16 residues. The CDR3 protein is CASSQRTSGITDTQYF. As DNA, the CDR3 is TGTGCCAGCAGCCAAAGGACTAGCGGGATCACAGATACGCAGTATTTT.

The V call is TRBV6-5, the J call TRBJ2-1; TRBD1 matches 8 bases. CDR1 MNHEY and CDR2 SVGAGI come from the germline V gene. The CDR3 runs to 15 residues. With V trimmed by 4 bases and J by 4 bases, 6 bases remained unmatched. CDR3 sequence: CASSSGGSRYNEQFF. DNA of the CDR3: TGTGCCAGCAGTTCAGGGGGCTCGCGGTACAATGAGCAGTTCTTC.

V and J are TRBV28 and TRBJ2-3; TRBD2 matches 8 bases. The CDR3 sequence is 15 residues long. J was trimmed by 0 bases and V by 6 bases; bases with no gene match: 5. The germline V gene has CDR1 MDHEN and CDR2 SYDVKM. The CDR3 region is CASRVAGPSTDTQYF. The CDR3 nucleotides are TGTGCCAGCAGGGTAGCGGGACCCAGCACAGATACGCAGTATTTT.

This clone has only a few counts. This specimen includes other DNA sequences encoding the same CDR3. V is TRBV18 and J is TRBJ1-3; no reliable D call. The CDR3 length is 14 residues. Germline CDR1 KGHSH, CDR2 LQKENI. V was pared by 3 bases and J by 0 bases, with 6 bases between. As DNA, the CDR3 is TGTGCCAGCTCACCGGGTAACTCTGGAAACACCATATATTTT. Protein sequence: CASSPGNSGNTIYF.

The chain combines TRBV27 with TRBJ2-5; tentatively, D is TRBD1 or TRBD2 (5 bases each). The CDR3 is made up of 19 amino acids. Germline V gene data show CDR1 as MNHEY and CDR2 as SMNVEV (reference sequence). The ends were cut back, 4 bases at V and 0 bases at J, with 24 bases in the middle. Written as DNA, the CDR3 is TGTGCCAGCAGTTCCGCTCGCCGCCGGGACCCCAGAAACCAAGAGACCCAGTACTTC. This codes for CASSSARRRDPRNQETQYF.

The chain combines TRBV7-8 with TRBJ1-2; TRBD1 is a possible D gene (5 bases). CDR1 SGHVS and CDR2 FQNEAQ come from the germline V gene. This CDR3 region has 18 residues. Trimming took 1 base from V and 3 from J, leaving 21 bases between them. CDR3 in amino acids: CASSLVSYRSIGDYGYTF. The CDR3 bases are TGTGCCAGCAGCTTAGTAAGCTACAGGTCCATCGGGGACTATGGCTACACCTTC.

This clone was counted between two and nine times. CDR3 coding DNA: TGTGCCAGCTCACCACTCGACAGTATGAACACTGAAGCTTTCTTT. Amino acids: CASSPLDSMNTEAFF. V gene TRBV18 combines with J gene TRBJ1-1; D perhaps matches TRBD1 (5 bases). CDR1 and CDR2 from the germline V gene are KGHSH and LQKENI. The CDR3 extends over 15 amino acids. The V end was cut by 1 base, the J end by 0 bases, with 9 bases between.

With respect to this clone: The same CDR3 also results from other DNA sequences found in this sample. CDR3 bases: TGTGCCAGCAGTTTAGGTGAGACCCAGTACTTC. This sequence encodes CASSLGETQYF. The chain has TRBV28 and TRBJ2-5; D call uncertain. This CDR3 comprises 11 residues. V was shortened by 2 bases and J by 5 bases, with 3 bases between the two germline ends. Germline values: CDR1 MDHEN, CDR2 SYDVKM.

This clone has a handful of counts. V usage is TRBV29-1 and J usage is TRBJ1-5; TRBD1 matches at 7 bases. The CDR3 covers 14 residues. Trimming took 6 bases from V and 4 from J; bases not matched to a gene: 9. Germline V gives CDR1 SQVTM, CDR2 ANQGSEA. CDR3 sequence: CSVPTGNINQPQHF. DNA for the CDR3: TGCAGCGTGCCGACAGGGAATATTAATCAGCCCCAGCATTTT.

The genes are TRBV5-1 and TRBJ2-7; 9 bases are a match to TRBD1. The CDR3 totals 15 residues. The germline V gene has CDR1 SGHRS and CDR2 YFSETQ. V lost 2 bases, J lost 7 bases, and 10 bases stayed unmatched. The CDR3 DNA reads as TGCGCCAGCAGCTTACAGGGGGCCCACTATATTGAGCAGTACTTC. Protein sequence: CASSLQGAHYIEQYF.

This rearrangement joins TRBV23-1 to TRBJ2-1; 9 bases are shared with TRBD1. TRBV23-1 is placed among ORFs of uncertain function. The CDR3 sequence is 15 residues long. The junction had 10 bases not matched to a gene; V was cut back by 8 bases and J by 5 bases. In DNA form, the CDR3 reads TGCGCCAGCTGGGCAGGGACAGGGAAAGACAATGAGCAGTTCTTC. This codes for CASWAGTGKDNEQFF.

Only a few counts were recorded for this clone. The chain combines TRBV5-4 with TRBJ2-7; TRBD2 agrees at 10 bases. After removal of 4 bases from V and 6 bases from J, the junction contained 7 bases not matched to a gene. The CDR3 consists of 14 residues. Germline V gene sequence: CDR1 SGHNT, CDR2 YYREEE (reference sequence). The CDR3 region has the DNA TGTGCCAGCAGCCCGCTAGCGGGAGACGCCGAGCAGTACTTC. As protein: CASSPLAGDAEQYF.